This TCR beta chain was profiled in a study of T cells in Graves' hyperthyroidism and ophthalmopathy. Diagnoses were made from clinical symptoms, serum measures (thyroxine and TRAb), thyroid ultrasound and orbital computed tomography. This sample holds PBMCs from roughly 10 ml fresh peripheral blood. This CDR3 has 17 amino acids. J was trimmed by 0 bases and V by 2 bases; bases with no gene match: 8. The germline gives CDR1 KGHDR, CDR2 SFDVKD. This clonotype was recorded a few times. Template material for amplifying TCR beta CDR3 regions consisted of RNA transcripts. HTBI primers were the set used in a first-round RT-PCR of the TCR CDR3. MiXCR, applied by TCRdb to the multiplex PCR reads, yields one record per CDR3 protein. Of hundreds of thousands of distinct CDR3 sequences listed, approximately 14% are singletons.

The receptor comes from a woman in her late teens or twenties with Graves' hyperthyroidism. Material: blood. V and J are TRBV24-1 and TRBJ1-2, with 7 bases identical to TRBD1. CDR3 protein: CATSDSYSTGTNYGYTF. As DNA, the CDR3 is TGTGCCACCAGTGATTCTTACTCGACAGGGACTAACTATGGCTACACCTTC.